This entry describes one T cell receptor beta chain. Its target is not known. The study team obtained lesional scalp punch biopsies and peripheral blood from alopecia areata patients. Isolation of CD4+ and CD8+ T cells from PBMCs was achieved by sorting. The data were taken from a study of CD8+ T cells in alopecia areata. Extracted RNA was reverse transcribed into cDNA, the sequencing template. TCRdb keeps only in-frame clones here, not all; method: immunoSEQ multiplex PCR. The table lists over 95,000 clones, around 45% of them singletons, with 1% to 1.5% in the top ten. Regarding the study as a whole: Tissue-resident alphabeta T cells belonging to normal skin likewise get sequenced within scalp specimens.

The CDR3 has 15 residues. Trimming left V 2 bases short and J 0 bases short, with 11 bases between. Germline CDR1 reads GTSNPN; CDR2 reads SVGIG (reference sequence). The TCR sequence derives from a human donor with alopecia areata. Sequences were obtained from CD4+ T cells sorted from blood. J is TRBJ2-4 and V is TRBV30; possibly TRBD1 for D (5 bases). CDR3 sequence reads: CAWSLDSLAKNIQYF. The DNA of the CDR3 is TGTGCCTGGAGTCTAGACAGCCTAGCCAAAAACATTCAGTACTTC. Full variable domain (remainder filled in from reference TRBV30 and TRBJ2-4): SQTIHQWPATLVQPVGSPLSLECTVEGTSNPNLYWYRQAAGRGLQLLFYSVGIGQISSEVPQNLSASRPQDRQFILSSKKLLLSDSGFYLCAWSLDSLAKNIQYFGAGTRLSVL.